Following are 4 T cell receptor beta chains from one sample sequenced in a study of T cells in Graves' hyperthyroidism and ophthalmopathy. RNA transcripts were the template for amplifying TCR beta CDR3 regions. HTBI primers were employed in a first-round RT-PCR of the TCR CDR3. Using its own MiXCR run on the multiplex PCR reads, TCRdb lists one record per CDR3 protein. The data show around 35,000 distinct CDR3 sequences, roughly 52% seen once. The sequenced sample was blood. All receptors come from a man aged 35-49 years with Graves' ophthalmopathy.

This clonotype has a count of ten or more. The rearrangement joins TRBV27 to TRBJ1-2; D is uncertain. Germline lookup yields CDR1 MNHEY and CDR2 SMNVEV (reference sequence). Trimming removed 3 bases from V and 5 bases from J, with 13 bases in between. The CDR3 has 14 residues. The CDR3, as DNA: TGTGCCAGCAGTTTCTCGCGGAGGTTGTATGGCTACACCTTC. Its translation is CASSFSRRLYGYTF.

V and J are TRBV5-5 and TRBJ2-7; 10 nucleotides align to TRBD2. Trimming cost V 2 bases and J 6 bases; bases outside gene matches: 8. The CDR3 covers 15 residues. The V gene's germline CDR1 is SGHKS and CDR2 YYEKEE (reference sequence). The CDR3 sequence is CASSLAGTSAFEQYF. The CDR3 DNA reads TGTGCCAGCAGCTTAGCCGGGACTAGCGCGTTCGAGCAGTACTTC. Drawing the rest from reference TRBV5-5 and TRBJ2-7, the complete variable domain is DAGVTQSPTHLIKTRGQQVTLRCSPISGHKSVSWYQQVLGQGPQFIFQYYEKEERGRGNFPDRFSARQFPNYSSELNVNALLLGDSALYLCASSLAGTSAFEQYFGPGTRLTVT.

This clonotype was detected many times. The chain couples TRBV6-1 to TRBJ1-3; TRBD1 matches at 8 bases. Germline lookup yields CDR1 MNHNS and CDR2 SASEGT. CDR3 length equals 15 residues. Germline trimming cut 1 base from V and 1 base from J; bases unmatched to any gene: 0. CDR3 sequence reads: CASSEGTGSGNTIYF. As DNA, the CDR3 is TGTGCCAGCAGTGAAGGGACAGGGTCTGGAAACACCATATATTTT.

Comments on this clonotype: The germline gene is not matched at one end of the junction; a read error may be the cause. The gene calls are TRBV2 and TRBJ1-4; perhaps TRBD1 as D (6 bases). This CDR3 region has 12 residues. Germline CDR1 is SNHLY and CDR2 is FYNNEI. The CDR3 DNA reads as TGTGCCAGCAGGGAAGGGGGAGAAAAACTGTTTTTT. Its translation: CASREGGEKLFF.